Presented here are 22 T cell receptor beta chains from one specimen sequenced in a study of T cell responses to AZD1222 COVID-19 vaccine. Assay used: immunoSEQ multiplex PCR; TCRdb lists only in-frame clones, some missing. Of 100,000 to 120,000 clones listed, roughly nine tenths are singletons. Here the sequenced sample was peripheral blood, taken on day 0 of AZD1222 vaccination. These receptors came from an adult in good health.

V gene TRBV28 combines with J gene TRBJ1-1; D gene ambiguous. Trimming left V 7 bases short and J 2 bases short, with 8 bases between. The germline V gene encodes CDR1 MDHEN and CDR2 SYDVKM. This CDR3 comprises 12 residues. The CDR3 is CASMGANTEAFF. In nucleotides, the CDR3 is TGTGCCAGCATGGGTGCTAACACTGAAGCTTTCTTT.

This clone was counted between two and nine times. V is TRBV9 and J is TRBJ2-3; maybe TRBD1 (6 bases). Germline V gene data show CDR1 as SGDLS and CDR2 as YYNGEE. The V gene lost 3 bases and the J gene lost 2 bases, with 10 bases spanning the gap. The CDR3 contains 14 residues. CDR3 bases: TGTGCCAGCAGCGCCCGACAGGACACAGATACGCAGTATTTT. The encoded protein is CASSARQDTDTQYF.

The V call is TRBV28, the J call TRBJ1-3, with TRBD1 as a possible D gene (5 bases). The germline V gene has CDR1 MDHEN and CDR2 SYDVKM. The CDR3 covers 13 residues. Trimming cost V 3 bases and J 8 bases, with 11 bases left between them. The CDR3 DNA sequence: TGTGCCAGCAGTTTGCAGGGTCGGCACACCATATATTTT. Translated, it gives CASSLQGRHTIYF.

The chain employs TRBV27 and TRBJ2-1; 14 bases line up with TRBD2. The CDR3 consists of 15 residues. J gave up 8 bases and V 5 bases, and 5 bases lay outside the gene matches. CDR1 and CDR2 (germline): MNHEY, SMNVEV (reference sequence). The chain's CDR3 is CASSRLAGGYDEQFF. DNA of the CDR3: TGTGCCAGCAGTCGACTAGCGGGGGGGTACGATGAGCAGTTCTTC.

For the CDR3, the DNA is TGTGCCAGCAGGCTCCCCGGGGCTGGAAACACCATATATTTT. Translating gives CASRLPGAGNTIYF. J is TRBJ1-3 and V is TRBV7-9; no firm D call. Germline assignment: CDR1 SEHNR and CDR2 FQNEAQ (reference sequence). Trimming cost V 6 bases and J 2 bases, with 11 bases left between them. The CDR3 totals 14 residues. Full variable domain (remainder filled in from reference TRBV7-9 and TRBJ1-3): DTGVSQNPRHKITKRGQNVTFRCDPISEHNRLYWYRQTLGQGPEFLTYFQNEAQLEKSRLLSDRFSAERPKGSFSTLEIQRTEQGDSAMYLCASRLPGAGNTIYFGEGSWLTVV.

The chain uses TRBV24-1 and TRBJ2-3, with 7 bases matching TRBD2. This CDR3 has 16 residues. The trim removed 0 bases at V and 0 bases at J, leaving 2 bases unmatched. Germline V lookup: CDR1 KGHDR, CDR2 SFDVKD. The CDR3 here is CATSDLQAGSTDTQYF. The CDR3 nucleotides are TGTGCCACCAGTGATTTGCAAGCGGGGAGCACAGATACGCAGTATTTT.

The chain links TRBV7-2 to TRBJ2-1; D might be TRBD2 (5 bases). Germline CDR1 SGHTA, CDR2 FQGNSA. V dropped 7 bases and J dropped 9 bases, with 16 bases sitting between them. This CDR3 spans 13 amino acids. The CDR3 DNA reads TGTGCCAGCACCACCTCGGGAAGCAGTGAGCAGTTCTTC. Translated, it gives CASTTSGSSEQFF.

This chain uses TRBV5-1 with TRBJ2-2; D gene ambiguous. Between the trimmed V and J ends, which lost 1 base and 1 base, there was a span of 8 bases. This CDR3 has 15 residues. Germline lookup yields CDR1 SGHRS and CDR2 YFSETQ. The chain's CDR3 is CASSLNSKNTGELFF. The CDR3 bases are TGCGCCAGCAGCTTGAACAGCAAGAACACCGGGGAGCTGTTTTTT.

V and J are TRBV28 and TRBJ1-1, with D maybe TRBD1 (6 bases). Germline V gives CDR1 MDHEN, CDR2 SYDVKM. The length of the CDR3 is 13 residues. The V end was cut by 5 bases, the J end by 6 bases, with 13 bases between. The CDR3 is CASSIRTASEAFF. In nucleotides, the CDR3 is TGTGCCAGCAGTATTAGGACAGCCTCTGAAGCTTTCTTT.

This clone was observed a single time. The gene calls are TRBV12-3 or TRBV12-4 and TRBJ2-7, with 8 bases that match TRBD1. J gave up 6 bases and V 3 bases, and 4 bases lay outside the gene matches. CDR3 size: 13 residues. The CDR3 sequence: CASSFDRGPEQYF. The CDR3 DNA sequence: TGTGCCAGCAGTTTTGACAGGGGACCCGAGCAGTACTTC.

The rearrangement links TRBV9 to TRBJ1-1, with a weak D call TRBD1 (6 bases). The V end lost 4 bases, the J end lost 0 bases, and 16 bases lay between the germline ends. The CDR3 has 16 residues. Germline V gene data show CDR1 as SGDLS and CDR2 as YYNGEE. In DNA form, the CDR3 reads TGTGCCAGCAGCCCTTTAGGGGGGACGGTGAACACTGAAGCTTTCTTT. Its translation: CASSPLGGTVNTEAFF.

The genes are TRBV19 and TRBJ1-1; D ambiguous. The CDR3 spans 11 residues. V gave up 8 bases and J gave up 6 bases, with 10 bases separating them. The germline CDR1 and CDR2 sequences are LNHDA and SQIVND (reference sequence). Written as DNA, the CDR3 is TGTGCCAGTTTTATAGCATCTGAAGCTTTCTTT. Encoded protein: CASFIASEAFF. The whole variable domain, remainder taken from reference TRBV19 and TRBJ1-1, is DGGITQSPKYLFRKEGQNVTLSCEQNLNHDAMYWYRQDPGQGLRLIYYSQIVNDFQKGDIAEGYSVSREKKESFPLTVTSAQKNPTAFYLCASFIASEAFFGQGTRLTVV.

V gene TRBV19 combines with J gene TRBJ1-3; D uncertain. The CDR3 is 14 amino acids. V lost 3 bases to trimming and J lost 2 bases, with 8 bases between them. Germline values: CDR1 LNHDA, CDR2 SQIVND (reference sequence). For the CDR3, the DNA is TGTGCCAGTAGTATCAGGCAGGCTGGAAACACCATATATTTT. Its translation: CASSIRQAGNTIYF.

The chain recombines TRBV7-8 with TRBJ1-6; TRBD1 matches at 8 bases. Germline CDR1 reads SGHVS; CDR2 reads FQNEAQ. Unmatched junction bases numbered 14, after V lost 6 bases and J lost 7 bases. The CDR3 spans 17 residues. This CDR3 is CASSPPGQAPRNSPLHF. In DNA form, the CDR3 reads TGTGCCAGCAGTCCTCCGGGACAGGCCCCTCGGAATTCACCCCTCCACTTT.

The chain combines TRBV10-1 with TRBJ1-6; D is perhaps TRBD1 (5 bases). The V end was cut by 10 bases, the J end by 13 bases, with 14 bases between. Per the germline V gene, CDR1 is WNHNN and CDR2 is SYGVQD (reference sequence). CDR3 length equals 11 residues. Written as DNA, the CDR3 is TGCGCCATTGCGGGACTTCTCCCCCTCCACTTT. It yields the protein CAIAGLLPLHF.

The V call is TRBV19, the J call TRBJ1-2; D ambiguous. The germline gives CDR1 LNHDA, CDR2 SQIVND (reference sequence). V lost 5 bases to trimming and J lost 4 bases, with 14 bases between them. The CDR3 has 14 residues. The CDR3 region is CASSFLPLVYGYTF. CDR3 sequence (DNA): TGTGCCAGTAGTTTCCTGCCCCTGGTCTATGGCTACACCTTC.

The chain couples TRBV6-5 to TRBJ2-7; D might be TRBD1 (6 bases). Germline V lookup: CDR1 MNHEY, CDR2 SVGAGI. V dropped 6 bases and J dropped 3 bases, with 12 bases sitting between them. The CDR3 is 13 amino acids. CDR3 protein: CASRTTTGYEQYF. The CDR3 DNA reads TGTGCCAGCAGAACCACGACAGGCTACGAGCAGTACTTC.

The chain links TRBV29-1 to TRBJ2-1, with 10 nucleotides matching TRBD1. The germline V gene has CDR1 SQVTM and CDR2 ANQGSEA. Losses at the gene ends were 3 bases for V and 8 bases for J; bases not matched to a gene: 7. The CDR3 sequence is 14 residues long. CDR3 in DNA: TGCAGCGTTGACTTTGGGACAGGGGAGGATGAGCAGTTCTTC. Its translation is CSVDFGTGEDEQFF.

The chain joins TRBV6-2 or TRBV6-3 to TRBJ1-2; 10 positions agree with TRBD1. The V gene's germline CDR1 is MNHEY and CDR2 SVGEGT. The CDR3 loop spans 14 amino acids. The ends lost 7 bases at V and 4 bases at J; junction bases unmatched: 6. The CDR3 DNA reads TGTGCCAGCACCCCCGGACAGGGGGGCTATGGCTACACCTTC. Translation gives CASTPGQGGYGYTF.

This chain links TRBV21-1 with TRBJ2-1; whether TRBD1, the table's D call, matches the DNA was not checked. TRBV21-1 is a known pseudogene. The CDR3 sequence is 15 residues long. The CDR3 sequence is CASGIDRGNYNEQFF. The CDR3 DNA sequence: TGTGCCAGCGGAATTGACAGGGGAAACTACAATGAGCAGTTCTTC.

The rearrangement joins TRBV5-1 to TRBJ2-7; 14 nucleotides agree with TRBD2. V lost 4 bases and J lost 3; bases outside the gene matches: 12. In germline, CDR1 is SGHRS, CDR2 YFSETQ. This CDR3 has 18 amino acids. The CDR3 reads CASSPGTSGSPDSYEQYF. The CDR3 DNA is TGCGCCAGCAGCCCCGGGACTAGCGGGAGTCCGGACAGCTACGAGCAGTACTTC.

This chain connects TRBV2 to TRBJ1-4, with TRBD1 as a possible D gene (5 bases). This CDR3 has 14 amino acids. Trimming left V 4 bases short and J 4 bases short, with 10 bases between. The V gene's germline CDR1 is SNHLY and CDR2 FYNNEI. CDR3 sequence reads: CASSGQRFNEKLFF. The DNA of the CDR3 is TGTGCCAGCAGTGGACAGAGGTTTAATGAAAAACTGTTTTTT.